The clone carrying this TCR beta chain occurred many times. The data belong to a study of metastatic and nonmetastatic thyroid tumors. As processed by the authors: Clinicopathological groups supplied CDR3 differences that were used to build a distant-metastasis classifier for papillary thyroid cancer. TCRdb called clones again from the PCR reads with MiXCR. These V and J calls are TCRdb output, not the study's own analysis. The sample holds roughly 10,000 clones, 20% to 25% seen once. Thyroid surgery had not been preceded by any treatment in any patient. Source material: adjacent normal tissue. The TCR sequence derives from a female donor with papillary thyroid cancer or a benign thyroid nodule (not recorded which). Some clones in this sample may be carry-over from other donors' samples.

The CDR3 reads CASSEGGFRVTDTQYF. The CDR3, as DNA: TGCGCCAGCAGTGAGGGAGGGTTTAGAGTCACAGATACGCAGTATTTT. The chain has TRBV10-1 and TRBJ2-3; D possibly corresponds to TRBD2 (6 bases). This CDR3 contains 16 residues. From germline, CDR1 is WNHNN and CDR2 SYGVQD (reference sequence). Trimming took off 2 bases at V and 2 bases at J, with 14 bases between the two ends.